These 27 T cell receptor beta chains share one sample of origin, sequenced in a study of OX40 agonist ivuxolimab in advanced cancers. Sequenced by immunoSEQ multiplex PCR; TCRdb stores in-frame clones only, minus some. Of about 60,000 clones in the sample, around nine tenths were seen once. The sequences come from CD4+ or CD8+ T cells sorted from blood, collected in a trial of the OX40 agonist ivuxolimab. The receptors derive from an adult with an advanced solid tumor such as melanoma, head and neck, liver or kidney cancer.

The V call is TRBV7-2, the J call TRBJ2-1; 7 bases line up with TRBD1. The CDR3 contains 15 residues. The junction had 5 bases not matched to a gene; V was cut back by 3 bases and J by 3 bases. Germline V lookup: CDR1 SGHTA, CDR2 FQGNSA. CDR3 sequence (DNA): TGTGCCAGCAGCTTCCGGGACAGCTTCTACAATGAGCAGTTCTTC. This encodes CASSFRDSFYNEQFF.

J is TRBJ2-3 and V is TRBV29-1; D may be TRBD2 (6 bases). The CDR3 sequence is 14 residues long. V dropped 4 bases and J dropped 2 bases, with 13 bases sitting between them. Germline V gene lookup returns CDR1 SQVTM and CDR2 ANQGSEA. CDR3 residues: CSVAPGDPTDTQYF. The DNA for the CDR3 is TGCAGCGTTGCTCCGGGGGACCCCACAGATACGCAGTATTTT.

The J gene is TRBJ2-1, the V gene TRBV11-3, with 9 nucleotides matching TRBD2. The CDR3 totals 20 residues. From germline, CDR1 is SGHNT and CDR2 YENEEA. V was clipped by 5 bases and J by 4 bases; unmatched bases: 21. CDR3 loop: CASSPGTSLSYSPKYNEQFF. DNA for the CDR3: TGTGCCAGCAGCCCCGGGACTAGCTTATCCTATTCCCCCAAGTACAATGAGCAGTTCTTC.

This sequence joins TRBV28 and TRBJ1-6; D unresolved. V shed 1 base and J shed 4 bases, with 14 bases lying between them. Germline V gives CDR1 MDHEN, CDR2 SYDVKM. CDR3 size: 17 residues. The CDR3 coding sequence is TGTGCCAGCAGTTTATTAGACATCTACGGGTATAATTCACCCCTCCACTTT. This encodes CASSLLDIYGYNSPLHF.

This clone has only a few counts. The chain recombines TRBV2 with TRBJ2-2; weak D call: TRBD2 (5 bases). V lost 6 bases to trimming and J lost 1 base, with 12 bases between them. Germline V gives CDR1 SNHLY, CDR2 FYNNEI. The CDR3 loop spans 15 amino acids. The CDR3 sequence is CASSEREMNTGELFF. For the CDR3, the DNA is TGTGCCAGCAGCGAAAGGGAGATGAACACCGGGGAGCTGTTTTTT.

This sequence joins TRBV7-9 and TRBJ2-5; tentatively, D is TRBD1 (5 bases). The CDR3 spans 14 residues. From germline, CDR1 is SEHNR and CDR2 FQNEAQ (reference sequence). Trimming removed 5 bases from V and 0 bases from J, with 10 bases in between. CDR3 sequence (DNA): TGTGCCAGCAGCACACAGGTTAACCAAGAGACCCAGTACTTC. Encoded protein: CASSTQVNQETQYF. Complete variable domain (other parts from reference TRBV7-9 and TRBJ2-5): DTGVSQNPRHKITKRGQNVTFRCDPISEHNRLYWYRQTLGQGPEFLTYFQNEAQLEKSRLLSDRFSAERPKGSFSTLEIQRTEQGDSAMYLCASSTQVNQETQYFGPGTRLLVL.

CDR3: CASSYRGQETQYF. The CDR3 DNA reads TGTGCCAGCAGCTACAGGGGCCAAGAGACCCAGTACTTC. The chain employs TRBV9 and TRBJ2-5; 7 positions match TRBD1. Germline loops: CDR1 SGDLS, CDR2 YYNGEE. This CDR3 region has 13 residues. Losses at the gene ends were 4 bases for V and 1 base for J; bases not matched to a gene: 1.

The V gene is TRBV4-1, the J gene TRBJ1-2, with a possible D match to TRBD1 (5 bases). The CDR3 spans 14 residues. V gave up 0 bases and J gave up 6 bases, with 11 bases separating them. CDR1 MGHRA and CDR2 YSYEKL come from the germline V gene. In nucleotides, the CDR3 is TGCGCCAGCAGCCAAGAGCAGGGCAGTGATGGCTACACCTTC. Amino acid sequence: CASSQEQGSDGYTF.

The chain is built from TRBV19 and TRBJ2-1; D may be TRBD2 (5 bases). The CDR3 covers 14 residues. V was cut by 0 bases and J by 6 bases, with 9 bases left in between. Looked up from germline, CDR1 is LNHDA and CDR2 is SQIVND (reference sequence). Written as DNA, the CDR3 is TGTGCCAGTAGTATAGAGATAGCGACCAATGAGCAGTTCTTC. Its protein product is CASSIEIATNEQFF.

The V gene is TRBV20-1, the J gene TRBJ2-7; D is possibly TRBD1 or TRBD2 (5 bases each). The CDR3 extends over 11 amino acids. Per germline, CDR1 DFQATT and CDR2 SNEGSKA (reference sequence). CDR3 sequence reads: CSARGVGEQYF. The CDR3 nucleotides read TGCAGCGCACGGGGCGTGGGCGAGCAGTACTTC.

This chain joins TRBV29-1 and TRBJ2-7, with TRBD1 matching over 11 bases. Germline CDR1 reads SQVTM; CDR2 reads ANQGSEA. J gave up 6 bases and V 2 bases, and 9 bases lay outside the gene matches. CDR3 length: 15 residues. CDR3: CSVERRDRGLGEQYF. The CDR3 DNA reads as TGCAGCGTTGAAAGACGGGACAGGGGGTTAGGCGAGCAGTACTTC.

The chain recombines TRBV7-3 with TRBJ2-3, with TRBD2 matching 12 bases. Germline trimming cut 4 bases from V and 1 base from J; bases unmatched to any gene: 3. Germline-derived CDR1 and CDR2 are SGHTA and FQGTGA. The CDR3 runs to 16 residues. The chain's CDR3 is CASSSSGRAGTDTQYF. CDR3 coding DNA: TGTGCCAGCAGCTCTAGCGGGAGGGCGGGCACAGATACGCAGTATTTT.

This clone showed up just a few times. The chain links TRBV5-6 to TRBJ1-2; a weak D match, TRBD1 (5 bases). CDR3 length: 12 amino acids. V gave up 4 bases and J gave up 4 bases, with 8 bases separating them. Germline V CDR1 and CDR2: SGHDT, YYEEEE. Here the CDR3 reads CASSTGTYGYTF. CDR3 nucleotides: TGTGCCAGCAGCACCGGGACCTATGGCTACACCTTC.

J is TRBJ2-3 and V is TRBV10-3, with 13 bases identical to TRBD2. Trimming at V came to 3 bases and at J to 4 bases, leaving 4 bases not matched to a gene. The CDR3 contains 16 residues. Germline CDR1 and CDR2: ENHRY and SYGVKD. The CDR3 DNA is TGTGCCATCAGTGATAAGGGACTAGCGGGATCAGATACGCAGTATTTT. Its protein product is CAISDKGLAGSDTQYF.

In DNA, the CDR3 is TGTGCCAGCAGTTTTTGGGACCCCCGAGGGCTTGAAGAGGATACGCAGTATTTT. It yields the protein CASSFWDPRGLEEDTQYF. The genes are TRBV28 and TRBJ2-3, with D perhaps given as TRBD1 or TRBD2 (5 bases each). CDR1 MDHEN and CDR2 SYDVKM come from the germline V gene. The CDR3 is 18 residues long. Trimming pared 3 bases from V and 6 bases from J, leaving 25 bases between.

This clone was seen a single time. The chain carries TRBV28 and TRBJ2-5; the D is unclear. The CDR3 spans 13 residues. Trimming took off 4 bases at V and 4 bases at J, with 10 bases between the two ends. CDR1 and CDR2 from the germline V gene are MDHEN and SYDVKM. The CDR3 DNA reads as TGTGCCAGCAGTTACAACAGCTTAGAGACCCAGTACTTC. Residues: CASSYNSLETQYF. Drawing the rest from reference TRBV28 and TRBJ2-5, the complete variable domain is DVKVTQSSRYLVKRTGEKVFLECVQDMDHENMFWYRQDPGLGLRLIYFSYDVKMKEKGDIPEGYSVSREKKERFSLILESASTNQTSMYLCASSYNSLETQYFGPGTRLLVL.

V and J are TRBV7-9 and TRBJ2-7; D is unresolved. V was trimmed by 5 bases and J by 7 bases, leaving 9 bases between them. This CDR3 comprises 11 residues. Germline CDR1 is SEHNR and CDR2 is FQNEAQ (reference sequence). CDR3 DNA sequence: TGTGCCAGCAGCCCCAACCGGGAGCAGTACTTC. Residues: CASSPNREQYF.

J is TRBJ1-4 and V is TRBV7-8; unclear D gene. This CDR3 is built from 11 residues. CDR1 is SGHVS, CDR2 FQNEAQ, per germline. V shed 6 bases and J shed 2 bases, with 1 base lying between them. The CDR3 DNA follows: TGTGCCAGCAGTACTAATGAAAAACTGTTTTTT. Translated, it gives CASSTNEKLFF.

The rearrangement joins TRBV30 to TRBJ2-2, with D possibly TRBD2 on 6 matching bases. The V end was cut by 5 bases, the J end by 4 bases, with 17 bases between. The CDR3 covers 15 residues. CDR1 is GTSNPN, CDR2 SVGIG, per germline (reference sequence). DNA for the CDR3: TGTGCCTGGCCCCCGGGACTCAGGCCCACCGGGGAGCTGTTTTTT. Protein sequence: CAWPPGLRPTGELFF.

The chain carries TRBV9 and TRBJ2-3, with D tentatively TRBD2 (6 bases). Germline V gene sequence: CDR1 SGDLS, CDR2 YYNGEE. The V end lost 4 bases, the J end lost 3 bases, and 18 bases lay between the germline ends. The CDR3 contains 16 residues. CDR3 residues: CASSTGPGGVTDTQYF. The CDR3, as DNA: TGTGCCAGCAGCACCGGACCCGGAGGGGTGACAGATACGCAGTATTTT. Using reference TRBV9 and TRBJ2-3 for the parts outside the CDR3, the full variable domain is DSGVTQTPKHLITATGQRVTLRCSPRSGDLSVYWYQQSLDQGLQFLIQYYNGEERAKGNILERFSAQQFPDLHSELNLSSLELGDSALYFCASSTGPGGVTDTQYFGPGTRLTVL.

The chain recombines TRBV7-9 with TRBJ2-2, with D perhaps assigned TRBD1 or TRBD2 (5 bases each). The V end lost 3 bases, the J end lost 10 bases, and 6 bases lay between the germline ends. Germline CDR1 is SEHNR and CDR2 is FQNEAQ (reference sequence). CDR3 length: 11 residues. CDR3 bases: TGTGCCAGCAGCTTGGGGGAGGAGCTGTTTTTT. Protein product: CASSLGEELFF.

This clone is medium-sized in the sample. The V and J genes are TRBV11-2 and TRBJ1-2; the match to TRBD1 covers 8 bases. The CDR3 length is 15 residues. Per germline, CDR1 SGHAT and CDR2 FQNNGV. V dropped 5 bases and J dropped 4; count of bases not matched to a gene: 9. The CDR3 region has the DNA TGTGCCAGCAGCAAGGGACAGGCCAATCTCTATGGCTACACCTTC. Its protein product is CASSKGQANLYGYTF. Complete variable domain (other parts from reference TRBV11-2 and TRBJ1-2): EAGVAQSPRYKIIEKRQSVAFWCNPISGHATLYWYQQILGQGPKLLIQFQNNGVVDDSQLPKDRFSAERLKGVDSTLKIQPAKLEDSAVYLCASSKGQANLYGYTFGSGTRLTVV.

V usage is TRBV5-8 and J usage is TRBJ1-2; unclear D gene. V lost 4 bases and J lost 2, with 6 bases in between. The CDR3 extends over 12 amino acids. Germline CDR1 SGHTS, CDR2 YDEGEE. This CDR3 is CASSPRNYGYTF. DNA of the CDR3: TGTGCCAGCAGCCCAAGGAACTATGGCTACACCTTC.

Remarks on this clone: One base away lies a much larger clone, so this may be a sequencing read error. This chain links TRBV28 with TRBJ1-2; TRBD1 aligns across 10 bases. CDR1 and CDR2 (germline): MDHEN, SYDVKM. V lost 7 bases and J lost 2; bases outside the gene matches: 4. The CDR3 length is 14 residues. DNA of the CDR3: TGTGCCAGCACCCAGGGACAGGGGAACTATGGCTACACCTTC. Translating it yields CASTQGQGNYGYTF.

The chain joins TRBV28 to TRBJ1-1; D is uncertain. CDR3 length: 13 residues. From germline, CDR1 is MDHEN and CDR2 SYDVKM. Trimming removed 3 bases from V and 1 base from J, with 6 bases in between. The CDR3 loop reads CASSLGRNTEAFF. CDR3 bases: TGTGCCAGCAGTTTGGGGAGGAACACTGAAGCTTTCTTT.

The V and J genes are TRBV6-1 and TRBJ1-3; D uncertain. The CDR3 runs 19 residues. The V and J ends lost 2 bases and 4 bases respectively, with 24 bases between them. Germline V lookup: CDR1 MNHNS, CDR2 SASEGT. CDR3 bases: TGTGCCAGCAGTGAATTAAAGACCCCGTTTCTCGCGGGAGGAAACACCATATATTTT. This translates into CASSELKTPFLAGGNTIYF.

The chain combines TRBV5-1 with TRBJ2-2, with 7 bases matching TRBD1. Per the germline V gene, CDR1 is SGHRS and CDR2 is YFSETQ. The J segment lost 3 bases and the V segment lost 3 bases, leaving 8 bases of the junction unmatched. CDR3 length equals 16 residues. The CDR3 DNA reads TGCGCCAGCAGCTGGACAGGTGGTATGGACACCGGGGAGCTGTTTTTT. It encodes CASSWTGGMDTGELFF.